This is a list of T cell receptor beta chains from one sample in a study of blood T cells in healthy people across ages. TCRdb recomputed calls from the 5' RACE reads with MiXCR, one row per CDR3 protein. The data contain about 600,000 distinct CDR3 sequences, around 48% of them singletons. Sample: blood. The receptor source for this set is an older man in good health. Both conserved end residues are part of each CDR3. Fields, in order: D gene, clone size, J gene, V gene, CDR3 protein, CDR3 DNA. A D gene is named only where the DNA matches it firmly. The size entry is marked missing in some rows and otherwise reads once, few, many or a size class.

d_gene: NA; abundance: NA; j_gene: TRBJ1-1; v_gene: TRBV6-5; CDR3aa: CASSYAARGNTEAFF; CDR3nt: TGTGCCAGCAGTTACGCGGCCAGGGGGAACACTGAAGCTTTCTTT
d_gene: NA; abundance: NA; j_gene: TRBJ2-1; v_gene: TRBV20-1; CDR3aa: CSARVWPEQFF; CDR3nt: TGCAGTGCTAGAGTCTGGCCTGAGCAGTTCTTC
d_gene: NA; abundance: NA; j_gene: TRBJ2-7; v_gene: TRBV28; CDR3aa: CASSSGLQYEQYF; CDR3nt: TGTGCCAGCAGTTCGGGACTCCAATACGAGCAGTACTTC
d_gene: NA; abundance: NA; j_gene: TRBJ1-1; v_gene: TRBV3-1; CDR3aa: CASSQGVGGNTEAFF; CDR3nt: TGTGCCAGCAGCCAAGGCGTAGGGGGGAACACTGAAGCTTTCTTT
d_gene: TRBD1; abundance: NA; j_gene: TRBJ1-3; v_gene: TRBV20-1; CDR3aa: CSGTDGQGPNTIYF; CDR3nt: TGCAGTGGTACGGACGGACAGGGCCCGAACACCATATATTTT
d_gene: NA; abundance: NA; j_gene: TRBJ2-1; v_gene: TRBV9; CDR3aa: CASSVDRAPYNEQFF; CDR3nt: TGTGCCAGCAGCGTAGACAGGGCCCCCTACAATGAGCAGTTCTTC
d_gene: NA; abundance: few; j_gene: TRBJ2-5; v_gene: TRBV5-1; CDR3aa: CASSLMDSQETQYF; CDR3nt: TGCGCCAGCAGCTTGATGGACAGCCAAGAGACCCAGTACTTC
d_gene: NA; abundance: NA; j_gene: TRBJ2-5; v_gene: TRBV20-1; CDR3aa: CSARPPGPHAYNEQYF; CDR3nt: TGCAGTGCTAGACCGCCCGGTCCGCACGCTTACAATGAGCAGTACTTC
d_gene: TRBD1; abundance: NA; j_gene: TRBJ2-7; v_gene: TRBV29-1; CDR3aa: CSVGGQSYEQYF; CDR3nt: TGCAGCGTTGGGGGACAGTCCTACGAGCAGTACTTC
d_gene: NA; abundance: few; j_gene: TRBJ1-1; v_gene: TRBV5-1; CDR3aa: CASSLAAIGNTEAFF; CDR3nt: TGCGCCAGCAGCTTGGCGGCCATCGGGAACACTGAAGCTTTCTTT
d_gene: NA; abundance: NA; j_gene: TRBJ2-3; v_gene: TRBV7-8; CDR3aa: CASSARQGASGSSGTDTQYF; CDR3nt: TGTGCCAGCAGCGCCAGACAGGGGGCTAGCGGGAGCAGCGGCACAGATACGCAGTATTTT
d_gene: NA; abundance: NA; j_gene: TRBJ2-1; v_gene: TRBV29-1; CDR3aa: CSVEGLAAYNEQFF; CDR3nt: TGCAGCGTTGAGGGTCTGGCTGCCTACAATGAGCAGTTCTTC
d_gene: TRBD2; abundance: few; j_gene: TRBJ2-3; v_gene: TRBV7-9; CDR3aa: CASSLRRGGGTDTQYF; CDR3nt: TGTGCCAGCAGCTTAAGGCGGGGGGGCGGAACAGATACGCAGTATTTT
d_gene: NA; abundance: few; j_gene: TRBJ2-5; v_gene: TRBV29-1; CDR3aa: CSVRGGRGYNEQYF; CDR3nt: TGCAGCGTTCGGGGTGGCAGGGGATACAATGAGCAGTACTTC
d_gene: NA; abundance: NA; j_gene: TRBJ2-1; v_gene: TRBV6-2/TRBV6-3; CDR3aa: CASTTGWNGTGLDEQFF; CDR3nt: TGTGCCAGCACCACGGGGTGGAATGGGACGGGACTTGATGAGCAGTTCTTC
d_gene: NA; abundance: NA; j_gene: TRBJ2-1; v_gene: TRBV24-1; CDR3aa: CATSGDAWSSYNEQFF; CDR3nt: TGTGCCACCAGTGGAGATGCCTGGAGCTCCTACAATGAGCAGTTCTTC
d_gene: TRBD1; abundance: NA; j_gene: TRBJ2-7; v_gene: TRBV6-5; CDR3aa: CASSHSGTVSSYNEQYF; CDR3nt: TGTGCCAGCAGTCACTCCGGGACAGTGTCCTCCTACAATGAGCAGTACTTC
d_gene: TRBD1; abundance: NA; j_gene: TRBJ2-5; v_gene: TRBV18; CDR3aa: CASSARQGQYQETQYF; CDR3nt: TGTGCCAGCTCAGCCCGACAGGGCCAGTACCAAGAGACCCAGTACTTC
d_gene: NA; abundance: NA; j_gene: TRBJ2-7; v_gene: TRBV10-3; CDR3aa: CAISEGIDGIYEQYF; CDR3nt: TGTGCCATCAGTGAGGGGATAGACGGGATCTACGAGCAGTACTTC
d_gene: NA; abundance: few; j_gene: TRBJ2-3; v_gene: TRBV11-1; CDR3aa: CASSLGYGEPDTQYF; CDR3nt: TGTGCCAGCAGCTTAGGTTACGGGGAACCAGATACGCAGTATTTT
d_gene: TRBD1; abundance: few; j_gene: TRBJ2-7; v_gene: TRBV20-1; CDR3aa: CSARDLQRSAGGNEQYF; CDR3nt: TGCAGTGCTAGAGACCTACAGCGTTCGGCAGGGGGCAACGAGCAGTACTTC
d_gene: NA; abundance: NA; j_gene: TRBJ2-5; v_gene: TRBV4-3; CDR3aa: CASSQDSQETQYF; CDR3nt: TGCGCCAGCAGCCAAGACTCACAAGAGACCCAGTACTTC
d_gene: TRBD2; abundance: NA; j_gene: TRBJ2-3; v_gene: TRBV3-1; CDR3aa: CASGQEGGGAVDTQYF; CDR3nt: TGTGCCAGCGGCCAAGAGGGCGGGGGGGCCGTAGATACGCAGTATTTT
d_gene: TRBD1; abundance: NA; j_gene: TRBJ2-5; v_gene: TRBV3-1; CDR3aa: CASSPVRTGGETQYF; CDR3nt: TGTGCCAGCAGCCCTGTCAGGACAGGGGGGGAGACCCAGTACTTC
d_gene: TRBD1; abundance: few; j_gene: TRBJ2-7; v_gene: TRBV20-1; CDR3aa: CSATPDRVSYEQYF; CDR3nt: TGCAGTGCCACACCGGACAGGGTCTCATACGAGCAGTACTTC
d_gene: TRBD2; abundance: few; j_gene: TRBJ2-3; v_gene: TRBV7-2; CDR3aa: CASSLAMGGESTDTQYF; CDR3nt: TGTGCCAGCAGCTTAGCGATGGGGGGGGAGAGCACAGATACGCAGTATTTT
d_gene: NA; abundance: NA; j_gene: TRBJ2-7; v_gene: TRBV12-3/TRBV12-4; CDR3aa: CASSVFGPGQGQETQYF; CDR3nt: NA
d_gene: NA; abundance: NA; j_gene: TRBJ2-1; v_gene: TRBV20-1; CDR3aa: CSARADRDRGYNEQFF; CDR3nt: TGCAGTGCTAGAGCGGACCGGGATCGAGGGTACAATGAGCAGTTCTTC
d_gene: TRBD1; abundance: once; j_gene: TRBJ2-7; v_gene: TRBV5-1; CDR3aa: CASSFGQGRSSYEQYF; CDR3nt: TGCGCCAGCAGCTTCGGACAGGGGCGAAGCTCCTACGAGCAGTACTTC
d_gene: NA; abundance: NA; j_gene: TRBJ2-7; v_gene: TRBV28; CDR3aa: CASTVSNLYEQYF; CDR3nt: TGTGCCAGCACGGTCTCAAACCTCTACGAGCAGTACTTC
d_gene: TRBD2; abundance: NA; j_gene: TRBJ2-5; v_gene: TRBV10-3; CDR3aa: CAIGLAGLYNEQYF; CDR3nt: TGTGCCATTGGACTAGCGGGGTTATACAATGAGCAGTACTTC
d_gene: NA; abundance: NA; j_gene: TRBJ2-4; v_gene: TRBV4-1; CDR3aa: CASSQDGAGRGNIQYF; CDR3nt: TGCGCCAGCAGCCAAGATGGGGCAGGGAGAGGTAACATTCAGTACTTC
d_gene: NA; abundance: NA; j_gene: TRBJ1-5; v_gene: TRBV20-1; CDR3aa: CSARDGRGLSNQPQHF; CDR3nt: TGCAGTGCTAGAGATGGCAGGGGTCTTAGCAATCAGCCCCAGCATTTT
d_gene: NA; abundance: few; j_gene: TRBJ2-1; v_gene: TRBV4-3; CDR3aa: CASSPRRYNEQFF; CDR3nt: TGCGCCAGCTCCCCCCGTCGATACAATGAGCAGTTCTTC
d_gene: NA; abundance: NA; j_gene: TRBJ1-4; v_gene: TRBV20-1; CDR3aa: CSARAMGVGEKLFF; CDR3nt: TGCAGTGCTAGAGCAATGGGGGTAGGGGAAAAACTGTTTTTT
d_gene: NA; abundance: many; j_gene: TRBJ2-4; v_gene: TRBV28; CDR3aa: CASTAQGAKNIQYF; CDR3nt: TGTGCCAGCACCGCTCAGGGTGCCAAAAACATTCAGTACTTC
d_gene: NA; abundance: NA; j_gene: TRBJ1-6; v_gene: TRBV7-2; CDR3aa: CASSFRPSPLHF; CDR3nt: TGTGCCAGCAGCTTTCGGCCTTCACCTCTCCACTTT
d_gene: TRBD2; abundance: NA; j_gene: TRBJ2-5; v_gene: TRBV5-1; CDR3aa: CASSLGLAGAEETQYF; CDR3nt: TGCGCCAGCAGCTTGGGACTAGCGGGAGCGGAAGAGACCCAGTACTTC
d_gene: NA; abundance: NA; j_gene: TRBJ1-5; v_gene: TRBV15; CDR3aa: CATSRDYSNQPQHF; CDR3nt: TGTGCCACCAGCAGAGATTATAGCAATCAGCCCCAGCATTTT
d_gene: NA; abundance: NA; j_gene: TRBJ1-5; v_gene: TRBV29-1; CDR3aa: CSVARNSNQPQHF; CDR3nt: TGCAGCGTTGCGAGAAATAGCAATCAGCCCCAGCATTTT
d_gene: TRBD1; abundance: NA; j_gene: TRBJ2-1; v_gene: TRBV5-1; CDR3aa: CASRTGGQATNNEQFF; CDR3nt: TGCGCCAGCAGAACAGGGGGACAGGCAACTAACAATGAGCAGTTCTTC
d_gene: NA; abundance: few; j_gene: TRBJ2-7; v_gene: TRBV20-1; CDR3aa: CSAFGQSSSYEQYF; CDR3nt: TGCAGTGCATTCGGGCAGTCCAGCTCCTACGAGCAGTACTTC
d_gene: NA; abundance: NA; j_gene: TRBJ2-7; v_gene: TRBV20-1; CDR3aa: CSAQVAGPSYEQYF; CDR3nt: TGCAGTGCTCAGGTGGCGGGGCCCTCCTACGAGCAGTACTTC
d_gene: NA; abundance: NA; j_gene: TRBJ1-2; v_gene: TRBV20-1; CDR3aa: CSARTAPGWGYGYTF; CDR3nt: TGCAGTGCTAGAACTGCCCCAGGGTGGGGCTATGGCTACACCTTC
d_gene: NA; abundance: few; j_gene: TRBJ1-2; v_gene: TRBV6-5; CDR3aa: CASSWYSGANYGYTF; CDR3nt: TGTGCCAGCAGTTGGTACAGTGGAGCTAACTATGGCTACACCTTC
d_gene: TRBD1; abundance: NA; j_gene: TRBJ1-1; v_gene: TRBV2; CDR3aa: CASREPRDSATEAFF; CDR3nt: TGTGCCAGCAGAGAGCCCCGGGACAGTGCCACTGAAGCTTTCTTT
d_gene: NA; abundance: few; j_gene: TRBJ1-2; v_gene: TRBV29-1; CDR3aa: CSVDLLQGEGGYTF; CDR3nt: TGCAGCGTCGACCTCTTACAGGGTGAGGGGGGCTACACCTTC
d_gene: NA; abundance: NA; j_gene: TRBJ1-1; v_gene: TRBV6-5; CDR3aa: CASRIDRGGGTLAFF; CDR3nt: TGTGCCAGCAGAATAGACCGAGGAGGAGGAACCTTAGCTTTCTTT
d_gene: NA; abundance: NA; j_gene: TRBJ2-1; v_gene: TRBV20-1; CDR3aa: CSERGGLSIDEQFF; CDR3nt: TGCAGTGAAAGAGGGGGGCTTTCTATCGATGAGCAGTTCTTC
d_gene: TRBD1; abundance: many; j_gene: TRBJ1-1; v_gene: TRBV6-5; CDR3aa: CASSGAGTGNTEAFF; CDR3nt: TGTGCCAGCAGTGGAGCCGGGACAGGGAACACTGAAGCTTTCTTT
d_gene: NA; abundance: NA; j_gene: TRBJ1-6; v_gene: TRBV28; CDR3aa: CASIPPNEGRGNSPLHF; CDR3nt: TGTGCCAGCATCCCCCCTAATGAGGGGCGGGGTAATTCACCCCTCCACTTT
d_gene: NA; abundance: few; j_gene: TRBJ2-1; v_gene: TRBV9; CDR3aa: CASSVGVLAGLSYNEQFF; CDR3nt: TGTGCCAGCAGCGTAGGGGTGTTGGCGGGGCTTTCCTACAATGAGCAGTTCTTC
d_gene: TRBD2; abundance: NA; j_gene: TRBJ2-1; v_gene: TRBV15; CDR3aa: CATSREFIGLANNEQFF; CDR3nt: TGTGCCACCAGCAGAGAGTTTATAGGACTAGCGAACAATGAGCAGTTCTTC
d_gene: NA; abundance: NA; j_gene: TRBJ2-5; v_gene: TRBV20-1; CDR3aa: CSAPPGLTQETQYF; CDR3nt: TGCAGTGCTCCTCCGGGACTGACGCAAGAGACCCAGTACTTC
d_gene: NA; abundance: NA; j_gene: TRBJ2-5; v_gene: TRBV6-5; CDR3aa: CATSDRFGTQETQYF; CDR3nt: TGTGCCACCAGTGATCGATTTGGGACCCAAGAGACCCAGTACTTC
d_gene: NA; abundance: NA; j_gene: TRBJ1-2; v_gene: TRBV7-2; CDR3aa: CASSFLDRPNYGYTF; CDR3nt: TGTGCCAGCAGCTTCCTCGACAGGCCCAACTATGGCTACACCTTC
d_gene: NA; abundance: once; j_gene: TRBJ1-2; v_gene: TRBV12-3/TRBV12-4; CDR3aa: CASRPGEGDGGYTF; CDR3nt: TGTGCCAGCAGACCTGGAGAGGGAGACGGAGGCTACACCTTC